This T cell receptor beta chain was profiled in a study of T cells in Graves' hyperthyroidism and ophthalmopathy. Study-level results: Researchers found most expanded thyroid clonotypes above 0.001 in blood as well. A median about 6.2 months before onset, the model predicted ophthalmopathy.

Amplification of TCR beta CDR3 regions used RNA as the template. During a first-round RT-PCR of the TCR CDR3, the HTBI primer set was used. TCRdb re-called the multiplex PCR reads with MiXCR, one entry per CDR3 protein. Of 730,000 or so distinct CDR3 sequences listed, approximately 18% are singletons. About this clonotype itself: Antigen: not known.

V shed 3 bases, J shed 5 bases, and the junction held 4 bases outside the gene matches. CDR1 is MNHEY, CDR2 SMNVEV, per germline (reference sequence). The CDR3 totals 14 residues. Input material: blood. The receptor was derived from a woman in her fifties or sixties with Graves' hyperthyroidism that later progressed to Graves' ophthalmopathy. This chain uses TRBV27 with TRBJ1-2, with 9 bases fitting TRBD1. CDR3 amino acids: CASSFNGQGYGYTF. In DNA, the CDR3 is TGTGCCAGCAGTTTTAATGGACAGGGGTATGGCTACACCTTC.